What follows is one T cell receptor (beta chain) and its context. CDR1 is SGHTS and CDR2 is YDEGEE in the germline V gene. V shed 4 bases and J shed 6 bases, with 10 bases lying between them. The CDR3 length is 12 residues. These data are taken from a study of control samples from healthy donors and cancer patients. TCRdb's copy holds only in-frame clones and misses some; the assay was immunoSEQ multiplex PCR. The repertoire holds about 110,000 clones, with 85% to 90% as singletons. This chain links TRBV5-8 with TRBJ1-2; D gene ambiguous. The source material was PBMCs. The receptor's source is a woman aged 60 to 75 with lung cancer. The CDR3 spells CASSLGENGYTF. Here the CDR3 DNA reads TGTGCCAGCAGCCTAGGTGAAAATGGCTACACCTTC.